The rows below give T cell receptor beta chains drawn from one sample of a study of shared clonotypes between healthy human individuals. The assay was immunoSEQ multiplex PCR, and TCRdb's table has in-frame clones only and misses some. The sample lists 660,000 or so clones, roughly 95% seen once, with less than 0.12% in the top ten. The specimen was naive CD8+ T cells sorted from blood. The source is a woman aged 30 to 39 in good health. Both conserved end residues are part of each CDR3. A D gene is named only where the DNA matches it firmly. The size entry is marked missing in some rows and otherwise reads once, few, many or a size class.

V	D	size	J	DNA	CDR3
TRBV29-1	TRBD1	.	TRBJ1-2	TGCAGCGTTGAAATCGGACAGGGAGACTATGGCTACACCTTC	CSVEIGQGDYGYTF
TRBV18	TRBD2	.	TRBJ2-7	TGTGCCAGCTCACCATCGGGACTAGCGAAATACGAGCAGTACTTC	CASSPSGLAKYEQYF
TRBV28	.	once	TRBJ1-2	TGTGCCAGCAGTTCCGGGACATCTAACTATGGCTACACCTTC	CASSSGTSNYGYTF
TRBV28	.	.	TRBJ1-1	TGTGCCAGCAGTCCCGAGGACCCCTTGCTGAACACTGAAGCTTTCTTT	CASSPEDPLLNTEAFF
TRBV19	TRBD1	.	TRBJ2-3	TGTGCCAGTAGTATCGGGACAGGGCTAAGTCCCCCCACAGATACGCAGTATTTT	CASSIGTGLSPPTDTQYF
TRBV16	.	.	TRBJ1-2	TGTGCCAGCAGCCAATCCACCGGGGATGGCTACACCTTC	CASSQSTGDGYTF
TRBV27	.	.	TRBJ2-7	TGTGCCAGCAGTTTATCGGGCGTCCCAAGTTACGAGCAGTACTTC	CASSLSGVPSYEQYF
TRBV7-9	.	.	TRBJ2-2	TGTGCCAGCAGCTTAGAGTCCGGGGAGCTGTTTTTT	CASSLESGELFF
TRBV11-2	.	.	TRBJ2-7	TGTGCCAGCAGCTTAGAGGGAGTGGGGAAGAAGCAGTACTTC	CASSLEGVGKKQYF
TRBV11-2	TRBD2	.	TRBJ2-3	TGTGCCAGCAGCTTCGGGAGCGGGAGAACGGATACGCAGTATTTT	CASSFGSGRTDTQYF